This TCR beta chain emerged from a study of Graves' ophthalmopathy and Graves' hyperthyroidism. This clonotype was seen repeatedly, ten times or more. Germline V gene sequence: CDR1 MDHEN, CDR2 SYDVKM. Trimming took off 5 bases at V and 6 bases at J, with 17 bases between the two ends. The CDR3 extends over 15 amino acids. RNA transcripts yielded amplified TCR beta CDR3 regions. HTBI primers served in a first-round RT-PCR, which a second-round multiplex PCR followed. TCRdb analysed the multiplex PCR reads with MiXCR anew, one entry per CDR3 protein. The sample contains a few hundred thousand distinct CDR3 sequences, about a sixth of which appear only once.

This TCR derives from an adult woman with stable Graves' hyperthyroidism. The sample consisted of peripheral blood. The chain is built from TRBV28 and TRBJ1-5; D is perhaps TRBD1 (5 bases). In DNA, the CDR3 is TGTGCCAGCAGTCCCGGAGGAGGGGAGCGTCAGCCCCAGCATTTT. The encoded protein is CASSPGGGERQPQHF.